This T cell receptor (beta chain) was recovered during a study of cytomegalovirus exposure and HLA in healthy donors. This CDR3 contains 15 residues. V gave up 4 bases and J gave up 4 bases; unmatched junction bases: 11. Looked up from germline, CDR1 is SGHDT and CDR2 is YYEEEE. This clone was detected only a few times. Primers for the PCR totalled 60 Vbeta and 13 Jbeta. Clones were read by immunoSEQ multiplex PCR, and TCRdb kept only the in-frame ones, dropping some. Altogether about 140,000 clones are present, roughly three quarters being singletons, with the ten largest covering 2.5% to 3.5%. This TCR came from a female donor in good health and CMV-seronegative. The chain links TRBV5-6 to TRBJ2-7; 7 bases line up with TRBD2. The sequenced sample consisted of PBMCs. The CDR3 nucleotides are TGTGCCAGCAGCCCCTTTAGCGGGTTCGGGTACGAGCAGTACTTC. This sequence encodes CASSPFSGFGYEQYF.